The T cell receptor beta chain described here comes from a study of T-cell memory formation after mild COVID-19. General study points: Memory sampled before infection contained some responding clones, suggesting cross-reactive memory joined. CD4/CD8 balance held among clones contracting day 15 to 85, and later expanders leaned CD4+. The main location of contracting CD4+ clones was CM and EM, and that of contracting CD8+ clones was EMRA.

Between the trimmed V and J ends, which lost 0 bases and 2 bases, there was a span of 9 bases. The CDR3 consists of 16 residues. The V gene's germline CDR1 is SGHRS and CDR2 YFSETQ. TCRdb recomputed calls from the 5' RACE reads with MiXCR, one row per CDR3 protein. This table holds about 90,000 distinct CDR3 sequences, about 15% found once. On this clonotype itself: Its specificity is not known.

V is TRBV5-1 and J is TRBJ2-6; D not certain. The sample comprised PBMCs or a T cell subset sorted from them (not recorded which). The sequence was collected from a man in his late teens or twenties who had mild COVID-19 (a few samples of this study predate the infection). Cell type and time point are not known. The CDR3 DNA sequence: TGCGCCAGCAGCTTGGAGGCGGCAGCTGGGGCCAACGTCCTGACTTTC. It yields the protein CASSLEAAAGANVLTF.